The clone carrying this TCR beta chain was found many times. Antigen specificity is unknown. This sample was taken from a study of CD8 T cells in ankylosing spondylitis. TCRdb re-called the 5' RACE reads with MiXCR, one entry per CDR3 protein. Altogether about 340,000 distinct CDR3 sequences are present, roughly 8% being singletons, with the ten largest covering roughly 15%. The CDR3 is 15 residues long. The germline gives CDR1 MGHDK, CDR2 SYGVNS. The V gene lost 3 bases and the J gene lost 0 bases, with 11 bases spanning the gap. Points from the study as a whole: A CD8+ phenotype characterized the disease-linked clones, which were relatively rare in peripheral blood. There was a TCR beta motif, made of several highly homologous variants, that appeared characteristic of ankylosing spondylitis blood.

The source is a male donor with ankylosing spondylitis. The sample consisted of blood, either unsorted or a sorted T cell fraction (not recorded which). The chain uses TRBV25-1 and TRBJ1-1; no clear D. The DNA for the CDR3 is TGTGCCAGCAGTGAGGTTGGGCAGATGAACACTGAAGCTTTCTTT. Its translation is CASSEVGQMNTEAFF.